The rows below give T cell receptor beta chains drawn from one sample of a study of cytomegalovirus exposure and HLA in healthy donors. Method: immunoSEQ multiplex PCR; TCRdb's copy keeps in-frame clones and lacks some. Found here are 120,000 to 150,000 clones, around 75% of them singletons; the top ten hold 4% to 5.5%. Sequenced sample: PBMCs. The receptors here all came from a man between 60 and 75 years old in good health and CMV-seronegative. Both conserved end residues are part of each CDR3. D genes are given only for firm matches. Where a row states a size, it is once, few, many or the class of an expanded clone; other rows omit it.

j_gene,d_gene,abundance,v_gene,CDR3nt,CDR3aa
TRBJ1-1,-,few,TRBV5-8,TGTGCCAGCAGCTTGGGGGTGGCGGAACGTGGTGAAGCTTTCTTT,CASSLGVAERGEAFF
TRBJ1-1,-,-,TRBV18,TGTGCCAGCTCAAGCGAACAGGGAACTGAAGCTTTCTTT,CASSSEQGTEAFF
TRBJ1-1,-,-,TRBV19,TGTGCCAGTAACAGGGTCGGAATCACTGAAGCTTTCTTT,CASNRVGITEAFF
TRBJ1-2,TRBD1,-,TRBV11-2,TGTGCCAGCAGCCCGACAGGGCTTGGCTACACCTTC,CASSPTGLGYTF
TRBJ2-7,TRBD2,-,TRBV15,TGTGCCACCAGCAGAGAATTTGGGACTAGCGGCTACGAGCAGTACTTC,CATSREFGTSGYEQYF
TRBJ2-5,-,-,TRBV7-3,TGTGCCAGCAGCCGCGGAACGGGAGCAGAGACCCAGTACTTC,CASSRGTGAETQYF
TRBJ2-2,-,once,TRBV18,TGTGCCAGCTCACCGCCCCGGCGGCTATTGAACACCGGGGAGCTGTTTTTT,CASSPPRRLLNTGELFF
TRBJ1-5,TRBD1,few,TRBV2,TGTGCCAGCGGGGGACAGGGAAATCAGCCCCAGCATTTT,CASGGQGNQPQHF
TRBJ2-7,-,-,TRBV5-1,TGCGCCAGCAGCTTGGGGCGGAGCTCCTACGAGCAGTACTTC,CASSLGRSSYEQYF
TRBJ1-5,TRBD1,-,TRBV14,TGTGCCAGCAGCCATTTATTAAGGGGGCGGCATCAGCCCCAGCATTTT,CASSHLLRGRHQPQHF
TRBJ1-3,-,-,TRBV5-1,TGCGCCAGCAGCTTGTTTCCCAGCTCTGGAAACACCATATATTTT,CASSLFPSSGNTIYF
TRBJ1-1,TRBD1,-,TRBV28,TGTGCCAGCAGTCCAGGGGGCAAGGCCACTGAAGCTTTCTTT,CASSPGGKATEAFF
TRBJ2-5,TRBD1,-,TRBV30,TGTGCCTGGAGTGGGGGACAGGGCAAGTACCAAGAGACCCAGTACTTC,CAWSGGQGKYQETQYF
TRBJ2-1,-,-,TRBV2,TGTGCCAGCAGTGGAGGCGGAACGGGGTCCTACAATGAGCAGTTCTTC,CASSGGGTGSYNEQFF
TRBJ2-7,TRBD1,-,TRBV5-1,TGCGCCAGCAGCTTGGCTCCCGGGACAGGGGTCTACGAGCAGTACTTC,CASSLAPGTGVYEQYF
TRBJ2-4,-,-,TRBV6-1,TGTGCCAGCACCTCCGCGAGGTTAGCCAAAAACATTCAGTACTTC,CASTSARLAKNIQYF
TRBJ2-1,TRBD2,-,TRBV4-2,TGTGCCAGCAGCCAAGGGGGTCGGACTAGCGGGAGAGGTTATGAGCAGTTCTTC,CASSQGGRTSGRGYEQFF
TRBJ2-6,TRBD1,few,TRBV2,TGTGCCAGCAGTCGGGACAGGGGATCTGGGGCCAACGTCCTGACTTTC,CASSRDRGSGANVLTF
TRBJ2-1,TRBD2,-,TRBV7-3,TGTGCCAGCAGCTTATCAGCGGGAGTTAACAATGAGCAGTTCTTC,CASSLSAGVNNEQFF
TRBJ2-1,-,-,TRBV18,TGTGCCAGCTCACCACCGGCGTCTCAAGGGGATGAGCAGTTCTTC,CASSPPASQGDEQFF
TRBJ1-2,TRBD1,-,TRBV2,TGTGCCAGCAGGGGGGACAGGATGAGTCTTAGCTACACCTTC,CASRGDRMSLSYTF
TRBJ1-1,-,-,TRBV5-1,TGCGCCAGCAGCCCCAGGGTGGACACTGAAGCTTTCTTT,CASSPRVDTEAFF
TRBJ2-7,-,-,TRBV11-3,TGTGCCAGCAGCCCTGGAGACGGATCCTACGAGCAGTACTTC,CASSPGDGSYEQYF
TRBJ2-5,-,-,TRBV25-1,TGTGCCAGCAGTAGCCGGGTGGCGGTAGAGACCCAGTACTTC,CASSSRVAVETQYF
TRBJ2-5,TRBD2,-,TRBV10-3,TGTGCCATCAGTGAGTCCCAACGACTAGCGCCACAAGAGACCCAGTACTTC,CAISESQRLAPQETQYF
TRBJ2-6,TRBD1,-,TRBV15,TGTGCCACCAGCACCGGGACAGCTGGGGCCAACGTCCTGACTTTC,CATSTGTAGANVLTF
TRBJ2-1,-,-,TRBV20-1,TGCAGTGCTAGGGAGGTCAATGAGCAGTTCTTC,CSAREVNEQFF
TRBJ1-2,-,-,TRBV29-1,TGCAGCGTTGGAGCCCTTAACTATGGCTACACCTTC,CSVGALNYGYTF
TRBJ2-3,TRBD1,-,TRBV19,TGTGCCAGTAGTATAAATGGGGGCAGGGGGTACACAGATACGCAGTATTTT,CASSINGGRGYTDTQYF
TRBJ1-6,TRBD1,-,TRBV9,TGTGCCAGCAGCTCCGGACAGGGCCAATGGAATTCACCCCTCCACTTT,CASSSGQGQWNSPLHF
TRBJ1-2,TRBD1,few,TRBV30,TGTGCCTGGAGTAGAACCGGGACAGGGGGCGGCTATGGCTACACCTTC,CAWSRTGTGGGYGYTF
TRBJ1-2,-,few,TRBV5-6,TGTGCCAGCAGCTTGGTTCAACGGGGATATGGCTACACCTTC,CASSLVQRGYGYTF
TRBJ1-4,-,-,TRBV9,TGTGCCAGCAGCGCAGGTGCAACTAATGAAAAACTGTTTTTT,CASSAGATNEKLFF
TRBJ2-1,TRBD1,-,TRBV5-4,TGTGCCAGCGGGGGACAGGGAAAAAATAATGAGCAGTTCTTC,CASGGQGKNNEQFF
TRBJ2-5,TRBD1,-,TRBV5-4,TGTGCCAGCAGCTTCGGACAGGAACAAGAGACCCAGTACTTC,CASSFGQEQETQYF
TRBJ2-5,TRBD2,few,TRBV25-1,TGTGCCAGCACCCCAACGACTAGCGCCCAAGAGACCCAGTACTTC,CASTPTTSAQETQYF
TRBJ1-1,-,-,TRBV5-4,TGTGCCAGCAGCCAGACAGGCAACACTGAAGCTTTCTTT,CASSQTGNTEAFF
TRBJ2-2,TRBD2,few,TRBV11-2,TGTGCCAGCAGCCCTAGTGGACTAGCGGATCCTGTGAACACCGGGGAGCTGTTTTTT,CASSPSGLADPVNTGELFF
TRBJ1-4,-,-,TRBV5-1,TGCGCCAGCAGCTTACCGGGGGCTAATGAAAAACTGTTTTTT,CASSLPGANEKLFF
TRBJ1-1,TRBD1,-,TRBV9,TGTGCCAGCAGCGTAGAAGGGGGCTCGACTGAAGCTTTCTTT,CASSVEGGSTEAFF
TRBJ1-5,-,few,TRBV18,TGTGCCAGCTCCCCAGCCACAGTTAAAGGTCAGCCCCAGCATTTT,CASSPATVKGQPQHF
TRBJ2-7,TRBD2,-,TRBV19,TGTGCCAGTAGTTCGATTAGCGGGAGGGGATACGAGCAGTACTTC,CASSSISGRGYEQYF